The 10 T cell receptor beta chains given below trace back to one sample, sequenced in a study of blood T cell repertoires in COVID-19. Here immunoSEQ multiplex PCR was the method, and the copy in TCRdb shows in-frame clones only, minus some. The data contain about 250,000 clones, around 90% of them singletons. The sequenced sample consisted of peripheral blood. The receptors originated from a woman in her sixties or seventies with COVID-19, enrolled during active disease.

The chain recombines TRBV7-3 with TRBJ1-1; 10 bases match TRBD1. Per germline, CDR1 SGHTA and CDR2 FQGTGA. CDR3 length: 15 residues. J lost 5 bases, V lost 0 bases, and 3 bases had no gene match. Here the CDR3 DNA reads TGTGCCAGCAGCTTAACGACAGGGGGCGCGACTGAAGCTTTCTTT. Residues: CASSLTTGGATEAFF.

V usage is TRBV18 and J usage is TRBJ1-2, with TRBD1 identical over 9 bases. V was pared by 3 bases and J by 3 bases, with 14 bases of the junction left unmatched. The CDR3 has 18 residues. In germline, CDR1 is KGHSH, CDR2 LQKENI. The CDR3 nucleotides are TGTGCCAGCTCACCCCTGGCGTTGGGACAGGGTTTTCACTATGGCTACACCTTC. Residues: CASSPLALGQGFHYGYTF.

The chain has TRBV7-9 and TRBJ2-5, with 12 positions matching TRBD1. This CDR3 has 16 residues. Losses at the gene ends were 5 bases for V and 7 bases for J; bases not matched to a gene: 11. Germline assignment: CDR1 SEHNR and CDR2 FQNEAQ (reference sequence). The CDR3 DNA reads as TGTGCCAGCAGCCAATCGGGACAGGGGGCCCTGGGGACCCAGTACTTC. Translating gives CASSQSGQGALGTQYF.

The J gene is TRBJ2-7, the V gene TRBV7-3; D may be TRBD2 (6 bases). With 2 bases removed from V and 3 bases from J, the gap between germline ends came to 14 bases. CDR3 size: 15 residues. Germline assignment: CDR1 SGHTA and CDR2 FQGTGA. The CDR3 nucleotides read TGTGCCAGCAGCTTAGAAGTGGGAGGAGACTACGAGCAGTACTTC. This gives the protein CASSLEVGGDYEQYF.

This clone was picked up one time. The J gene is TRBJ1-2, the V gene TRBV2; TRBD1 aligns across 8 bases. The CDR3 totals 15 residues. Germline-derived CDR1 and CDR2 are SNHLY and FYNNEI. Trimming took 5 bases from V and 3 from J; bases not matched to a gene: 8. The CDR3 DNA sequence: TGTGCCAGCAGTCAGGAGGGACAGGCGGACTATGGCTACACCTTC. It encodes CASSQEGQADYGYTF.

This rearrangement joins TRBV5-1 to TRBJ2-7; 12 bases map to TRBD1. CDR3 length: 15 amino acids. In germline, CDR1 is SGHRS, CDR2 YFSETQ. J lost 7 bases, V lost 4 bases, and 9 bases had no gene match. The CDR3: CASSPPGQGAREQYF. The CDR3 region has the DNA TGCGCCAGCAGCCCGCCGGGACAGGGGGCTCGGGAGCAGTACTTC. The variable domain in full, completed from reference TRBV5-1 and TRBJ2-7, reads KAGVTQTPRYLIKTRGQQVTLSCSPISGHRSVSWYQQTPGQGLQFLFEYFSETQRNKGNFPGRFSGRQFSNSRSEMNVSTLELGDSALYLCASSPPGQGAREQYFGPGTRLTVT.

The chain carries TRBV5-1 and TRBJ1-6; unclear D gene. The CDR3 is 16 amino acids. The V and J ends lost 2 bases and 1 base respectively, with 10 bases between them. CDR1 and CDR2 from the germline V gene are SGHRS and YFSETQ. As DNA, the CDR3 is TGCGCCAGCAGCTTCTTGGAGGGATCCTATAATTCACCCCTCCACTTT. Encoded protein: CASSFLEGSYNSPLHF.

The chain couples TRBV2 to TRBJ1-1; D is unresolved. Looked up from germline, CDR1 is SNHLY and CDR2 is FYNNEI. V lost 2 bases, J lost 0 bases, and 10 bases lay in between. The CDR3 has 15 residues. CDR3 bases: TGTGCCAGCAGTGAATTTCGGGATGTGAACACTGAAGCTTTCTTT. Amino acids: CASSEFRDVNTEAFF.

V usage is TRBV18 and J usage is TRBJ1-4; D not resolved. Deletions cut 6 bases from V and 8 bases from J, with 13 bases between. From germline, CDR1 is KGHSH and CDR2 LQKENI. The CDR3 consists of 13 residues. DNA for the CDR3: TGTGCCAGCTCTTTACGCGGCCGGGAAAAACTGTTTTTT. It specifies CASSLRGREKLFF.

The rearrangement joins TRBV19 to TRBJ1-1, with D tentatively TRBD1 (5 bases). CDR1 and CDR2 from the germline V gene are LNHDA and SQIVND (reference sequence). Deletions cut 7 bases from V and 4 bases from J, with 22 bases between. This CDR3 region has 16 residues. The CDR3 reads CASTLTGVGGPTEAFF. CDR3 bases: TGTGCCAGTACGCTTACAGGTGTCGGAGGGCCCACTGAAGCTTTCTTT.